The entry below gives a single TCR beta chain sequence along with its context. This clonotype was seen at least ten times. This receptor's antigen is unknown. Base qualities are not recorded, but no much larger clone differs from it by a single base. These data originate in a study of T cells in Graves' hyperthyroidism and ophthalmopathy (dated by TCRdb to about 2019). About the study as a whole: Peripheral blood samples were taken at the time of initial diagnosis, prior to any treatment. To identify TCR V-J signatures that set the groups apart, the researchers used a discovery cohort of more than 95 patients, made up of roughly 40 with Graves' ophthalmopathy and about 60 with stable Graves' hyperthyroidism. Prospective prediction of ophthalmopathy was tested in an independent validation cohort of 18 to 20 hyperthyroidism patients and 15 to 17 patients who later progressed to ophthalmopathy. For training and testing, the roughly 97 patients in the discovery cohort were randomly divided in a 7:3 ratio. Thyroid tissue and blood T-cell repertoires from six Graves' hyperthyroidism patients were also compared in the study. Following sampling, methimazole starting at 30 mg daily was given to hyperthyroidism patients, and high-dose intravenous methylprednisolone was given to ophthalmopathy patients. According to the paper, TCR Vbeta CDR3 sequencing was carried out on more than 120 peripheral blood samples, which came from over 40 ophthalmopathy, 70 to 80 hyperthyroidism and about 17 progressor patients. Study-level results and caveats: A 13 V-J signature model separated ophthalmopathy from stable hyperthyroidism, with nearly 90% sensitivity and 81.08% specificity in cross-validation and 80%/75% in testing. Sample size was not statistically predetermined, and investigators were not blinded to group allocation. Most expanded thyroid clonotypes (frequency above 0.001) were also detected in blood, suggesting blood repertoires may reflect thyroid immune responses. In validation, the model predicted progression to ophthalmopathy with 55% to 71% sensitivity and 72% to 85% specificity, a median of 6.5 months before onset.

The TCR beta CDR3 regions were amplified from the RNA transcripts. The TCR CDR3 was subjected to a first round of RT-PCR using the HTBI primer set and the Qiagen OneStep RT-PCR kit. The libraries were constructed in a second round of multiplex PCR and then size-selected and purified. The libraries were sequenced on an Illumina HiSeq2000 using paired-end 100 bp reads. In the authors' own workflow: SOAPnuke was used to process the raw data, throwing out any read that contained adapters or uncalled bases, had a mean Phred below 15, or lacked an exact constant-primer or identifier match. High-quality paired reads were merged using COPE v1.2.5, and each unique nucleotide sequence was defined as a clonotype. Clonotypes were aligned to IMGT TRBV, TRBD and TRBJ reference segments using MiTCR v1.1. Analysis was restricted to V-J combinations with a frequency above 0.0001, which covered roughly 99% of repertoires. A TCS score was defined as the ratio of F50 (clonal expansion) to E x V (chaos), with BLOSUM62-based TCRdist applied between CDR3 peptides within each V-J. Welch's t-statistics and random forest reduced 514 V-J features to 13, which were used in a naive Bayes classifier (R e1071). Starting from the raw public reads, TCRdb applied fastp trimming at Q25, assembled clones with MiXCR and retained in-frame beta chains. Identical CDR3 proteins give one entry, which carries the most common genes and DNA. TCRdb, rather than the study authors, made the V and J calls. This sample comprises under 500,000 distinct CDR3 sequences, about 14% of them detected only once. The ten largest clonotypes hold 25% to 30% of the sample.

Moderately to severely active disease, a Clinical Activity Score of at least 3, a NOSPECS grade of at least 4, and a duration under 3 months were present in ophthalmopathy patients. Any patient with an uncontrolled infection, another autoimmune disease, pregnancy or lactation was excluded. Clinical symptoms, serum thyroxine and TRAb, thyroid ultrasound, and orbital computed tomography formed the basis for the diagnoses. PBMCs were separated from 8 to 10 ml of fresh peripheral blood using Ficoll-Paque density gradient centrifugation. Trizol reagent was used to extract total RNA, and RNA quality was then checked on an Agilent 2100 Bioanalyzer. This sequence originates from a middle-aged man with Graves' ophthalmopathy. Sequenced sample: blood.

Read as DNA, the sequence is TGTGCCAGCTCACCACCCAGCTTCGGGGAGACCCAGTACTTC. Translated, this gives CASSPPSFGETQYF. The chain couples TRBV18 to TRBJ2-5, with the D gene uncertain. Measured from the cysteine to the phenylalanine, the CDR3 is 14 residues long. Only the CDR3 portion is preserved as DNA: 42 bases, with reading frame beginning at the first base. Taken from the germline V gene, the CDR1 and CDR2 loops are KGHSH and LQKENI. V is pared back by 0 bases and J by 5 bases, with 10 bases lying between the germline termini.